These 9 T cell receptor beta chains share one sample of origin, sequenced in a study of identical twins. MiXCR, applied by TCRdb to the 5' RACE reads, yields one record per CDR3 protein. In the table there are 500,000 or so distinct CDR3 sequences, roughly 13% of which are singletons. These data also featured in a second study, about yellow fever vaccine responses in identical twins.

Sequencing was done on a sample of CD4+ T cells sorted from blood. These receptors were obtained from a woman aged 18-29 years in good health.

Ten or more counts support this clonotype. The chain is built from TRBV5-1 and TRBJ2-1; D unresolved. The germline V gene has CDR1 SGHRS and CDR2 YFSETQ. The CDR3 runs 15 residues. V shed 0 bases and J shed 4 bases, with 11 bases lying between them. The CDR3 is CASSLGSSGYNEQFF. CDR3 nucleotides: TGCGCCAGCAGCTTGGGCTCGAGTGGGTACAATGAGCAGTTCTTC.

This clonotype was seen only a few times. The DNA for the CDR3 is TGTGCCAGCAGCCCCCAGGGGAAAACCGGGGAGCTGTTTTTT. This codes for CASSPQGKTGELFF. J is TRBJ2-2 and V is TRBV7-6; perhaps TRBD1 as D (6 bases). This CDR3 region has 14 residues. With 5 bases removed from V and 5 bases from J, the gap between germline ends came to 12 bases. The germline V gene encodes CDR1 SGHVS and CDR2 FNYEAQ. The full variable domain, its missing parts supplied by reference TRBV7-6 and TRBJ2-2, is GAGVSQSPRYKVTKRGQDVALRCDPISGHVSLYWYRQALGQGPEFLTYFNYEAQQDKSGLPNDRFSAERPEGSISTLTIQRTEQRDSAMYRCASSPQGKTGELFFGEGSRLTVL.

This clonotype was seen a handful of times. The rearrangement links TRBV5-5 to TRBJ2-3, with D maybe TRBD2 (5 bases). This CDR3 has 16 residues. The V gene's germline CDR1 is SGHKS and CDR2 YYEKEE (reference sequence). V was trimmed by 4 bases and J by 2 bases, leaving 17 bases between them. This CDR3 is CASSEVTTRHTDTQYF. The CDR3, as DNA: TGTGCCAGCAGCGAGGTGACCACTAGGCACACAGATACGCAGTATTTT.

The chain is built from TRBV30 and TRBJ2-2; either TRBD1 or TRBD2 may fit D (5 bases each). This CDR3 has 15 amino acids. V was cut by 1 base and J by 0 bases, with 9 bases left in between. The germline V gene has CDR1 GTSNPN and CDR2 SVGIG (reference sequence). The CDR3 here is CAWSAGTANTGELFF. In DNA, the CDR3 is TGTGCCTGGAGTGCCGGGACGGCGAACACCGGGGAGCTGTTTTTT.

CDR3 in amino acids: CAIGHRLLYEQYF. In DNA, the CDR3 is TGTGCCATCGGCCATAGACTATTATACGAGCAGTACTTC. The chain combines TRBV5-6 with TRBJ2-7; D perhaps matches TRBD2 (5 bases). Germline CDR1 SGHDT, CDR2 YYEEEE. Between the trimmed V and J ends, which lost 9 bases and 4 bases, there was a span of 17 bases. The CDR3 runs 13 residues.

This clonotype was seen more than once but under ten times. The genes are TRBV7-3 and TRBJ1-6; no clear D. The CDR3 covers 13 residues. V lost 0 bases, J lost 10 bases, and 7 bases lay in between. Germline V gene data show CDR1 as SGHTA and CDR2 as FQGTGA. In nucleotides, the CDR3 is TGTGCCAGCAGCTTAACATTGAGGTCACCCCTCCACTTT. Amino acid sequence: CASSLTLRSPLHF. Together with reference TRBV7-3 and TRBJ1-6, the CDR3 gives the full variable domain: GAGVSQTPSNKVTEKGKYVELRCDPISGHTALYWYRQSLGQGPEFLIYFQGTGAADDSGLPNDRFFAVRPEGSVSTLKIQRTERGDSAVYLCASSLTLRSPLHFGNGTRLTVT.

This clonotype was picked up a small number of times. The chain combines TRBV12-3 or TRBV12-4 with TRBJ2-7; a possible D gene is TRBD2 (5 bases). CDR3 length: 14 residues. V was pared by 3 bases and J by 3 bases, with 12 bases between. CDR3 in DNA: TGTGCCAGCAGTTTTCAGCGGAGCTACTACGAGCAGTACTTC. It codes for CASSFQRSYYEQYF.

The gene calls are TRBV10-2 and TRBJ1-1; the D gene is possibly TRBD1 (5 bases). With 8 bases removed from V and 1 base from J, the gap between germline ends came to 20 bases. This CDR3 comprises 16 residues. CDR1 WSHSY and CDR2 SAAADI come from the germline V gene. The CDR3 DNA sequence: TGCGCCAGCCGGATAATGGGGAAAACAGGGAACACTGAAGCTTTCTTT. Amino acids: CASRIMGKTGNTEAFF.

This rearrangement joins TRBV6-2 or TRBV6-3 to TRBJ2-7, with D perhaps matching TRBD1 or TRBD2 (6 bases each). This CDR3 is 14 amino acids long. Looked up from germline, CDR1 is MNHEY and CDR2 is SVGEGT. Trimming took off 5 bases at V and 7 bases at J, with 18 bases between the two ends. CDR3 protein: CASSGGGPQGEQYF. DNA of the CDR3: TGTGCCAGCAGTGGAGGGGGGCCCCAGGGAGAGCAGTACTTC.